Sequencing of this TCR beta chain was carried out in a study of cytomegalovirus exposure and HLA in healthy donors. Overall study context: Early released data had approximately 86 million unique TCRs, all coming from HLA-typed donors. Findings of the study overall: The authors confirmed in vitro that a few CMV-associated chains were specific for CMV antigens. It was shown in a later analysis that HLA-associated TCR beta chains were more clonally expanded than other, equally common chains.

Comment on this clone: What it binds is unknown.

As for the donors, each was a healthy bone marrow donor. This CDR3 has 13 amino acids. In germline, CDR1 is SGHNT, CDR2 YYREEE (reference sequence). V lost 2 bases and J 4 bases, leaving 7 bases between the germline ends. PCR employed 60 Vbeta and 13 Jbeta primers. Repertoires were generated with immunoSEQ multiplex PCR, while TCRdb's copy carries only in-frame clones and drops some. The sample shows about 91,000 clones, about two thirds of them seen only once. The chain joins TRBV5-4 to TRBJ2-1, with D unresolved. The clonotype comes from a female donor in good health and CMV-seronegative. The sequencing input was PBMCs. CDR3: CASSFTEYNEQFF. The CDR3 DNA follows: TGTGCCAGCAGCTTTACAGAATACAATGAGCAGTTCTTC.